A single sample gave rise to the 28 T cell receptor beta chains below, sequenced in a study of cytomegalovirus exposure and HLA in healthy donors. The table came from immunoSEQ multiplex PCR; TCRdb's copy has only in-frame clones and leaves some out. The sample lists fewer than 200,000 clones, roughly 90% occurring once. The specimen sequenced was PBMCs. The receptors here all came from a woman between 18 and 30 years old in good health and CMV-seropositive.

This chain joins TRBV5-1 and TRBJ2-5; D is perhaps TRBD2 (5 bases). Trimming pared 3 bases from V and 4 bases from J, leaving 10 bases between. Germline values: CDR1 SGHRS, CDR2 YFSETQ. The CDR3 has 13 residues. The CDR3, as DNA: TGCGCCAGCAGCTCGGGGTTCGGAGAGACCCAGTACTTC. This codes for CASSSGFGETQYF.

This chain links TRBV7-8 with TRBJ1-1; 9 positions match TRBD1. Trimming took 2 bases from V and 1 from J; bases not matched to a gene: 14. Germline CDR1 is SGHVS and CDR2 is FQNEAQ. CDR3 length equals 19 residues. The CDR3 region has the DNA TGTGCCAGCAGCTTACTCCGGCCGGGACAGGGATCCTCGAACACTGAAGCTTTCTTT. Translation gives CASSLLRPGQGSSNTEAFF.

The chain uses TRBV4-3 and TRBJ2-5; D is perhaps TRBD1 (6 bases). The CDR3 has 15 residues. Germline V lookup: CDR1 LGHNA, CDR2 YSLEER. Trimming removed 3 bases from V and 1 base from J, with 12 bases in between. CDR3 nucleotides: TGCGCCAGCAGCCAGACAGGCTTGCCCCAAGAGACCCAGTACTTC. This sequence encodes CASSQTGLPQETQYF.

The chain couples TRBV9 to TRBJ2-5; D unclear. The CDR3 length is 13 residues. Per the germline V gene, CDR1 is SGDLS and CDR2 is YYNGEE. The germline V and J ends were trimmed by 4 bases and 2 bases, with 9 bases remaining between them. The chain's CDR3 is CASSTGWQETQYF. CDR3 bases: TGTGCCAGCAGCACCGGGTGGCAAGAGACCCAGTACTTC.

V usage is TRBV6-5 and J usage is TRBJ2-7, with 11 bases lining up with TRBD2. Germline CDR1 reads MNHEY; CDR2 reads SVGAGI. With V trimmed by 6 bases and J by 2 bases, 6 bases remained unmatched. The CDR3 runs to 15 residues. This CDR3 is CASSPELAGAYEQYF. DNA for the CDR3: TGTGCCAGCAGCCCCGAACTAGCGGGAGCCTACGAGCAGTACTTC.

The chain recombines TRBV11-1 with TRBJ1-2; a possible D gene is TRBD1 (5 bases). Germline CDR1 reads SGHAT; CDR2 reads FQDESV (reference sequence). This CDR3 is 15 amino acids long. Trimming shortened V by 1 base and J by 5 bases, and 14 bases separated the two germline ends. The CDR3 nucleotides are TGTGCCAGCAGCTTAGACACCAGGGATTTATATGGCTACACCTTC. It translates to CASSLDTRDLYGYTF.

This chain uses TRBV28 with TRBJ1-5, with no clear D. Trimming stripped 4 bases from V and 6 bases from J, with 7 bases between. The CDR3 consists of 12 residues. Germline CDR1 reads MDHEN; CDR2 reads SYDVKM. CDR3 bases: TGTGCCAGCAGTTCACGGGGTCAGCCCCAGCATTTT. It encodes CASSSRGQPQHF. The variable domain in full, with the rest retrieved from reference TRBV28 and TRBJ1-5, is DVKVTQSSRYLVKRTGEKVFLECVQDMDHENMFWYRQDPGLGLRLIYFSYDVKMKEKGDIPEGYSVSREKKERFSLILESASTNQTSMYLCASSSRGQPQHFGDGTRLSIL.

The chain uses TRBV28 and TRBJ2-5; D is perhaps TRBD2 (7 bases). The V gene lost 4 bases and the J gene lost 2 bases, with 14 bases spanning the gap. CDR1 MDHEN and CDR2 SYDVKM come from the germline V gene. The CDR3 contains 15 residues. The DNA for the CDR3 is TGTGCCAGCAGTTCCGGGGGCGGGGGTCAAGAGACCCAGTACTTC. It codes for CASSSGGGGQETQYF.

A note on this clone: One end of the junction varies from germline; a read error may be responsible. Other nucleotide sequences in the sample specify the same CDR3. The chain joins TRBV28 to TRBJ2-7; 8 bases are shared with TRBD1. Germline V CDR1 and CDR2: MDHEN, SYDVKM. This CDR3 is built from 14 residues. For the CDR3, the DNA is TGCGCCAGCAGTCCCTCGGACAGGGATCAGGAGCAGTACTTC. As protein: CASSPSDRDQEQYF.

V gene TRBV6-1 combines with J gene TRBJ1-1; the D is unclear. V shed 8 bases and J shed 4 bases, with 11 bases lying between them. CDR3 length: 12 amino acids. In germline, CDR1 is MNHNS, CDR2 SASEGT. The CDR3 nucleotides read TGTGCCAGCCGGGGAGCGGGCACTGAAGCTTTCTTT. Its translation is CASRGAGTEAFF.

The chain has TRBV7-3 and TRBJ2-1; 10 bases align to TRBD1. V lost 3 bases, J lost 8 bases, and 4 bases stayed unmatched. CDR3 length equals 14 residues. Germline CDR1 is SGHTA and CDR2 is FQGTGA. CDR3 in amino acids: CASSLDRGMDEQFF. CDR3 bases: TGTGCCAGCAGCTTGGACAGGGGGATGGATGAGCAGTTCTTC.

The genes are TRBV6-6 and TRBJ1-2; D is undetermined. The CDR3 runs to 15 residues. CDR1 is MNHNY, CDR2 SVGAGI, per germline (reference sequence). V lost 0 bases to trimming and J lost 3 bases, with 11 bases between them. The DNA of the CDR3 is TGTGCCAGCAGTTACTCGGGAGGGCTCCACTATGGCTACACCTTC. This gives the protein CASSYSGGLHYGYTF.

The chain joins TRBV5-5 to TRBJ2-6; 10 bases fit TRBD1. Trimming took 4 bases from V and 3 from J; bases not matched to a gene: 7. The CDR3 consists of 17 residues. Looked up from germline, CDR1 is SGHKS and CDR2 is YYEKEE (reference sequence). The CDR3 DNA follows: TGTGCCAGCAGCCGACAGGGGGCGCAAGGTGGGGCCAACGTCCTGACTTTC. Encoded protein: CASSRQGAQGGANVLTF.

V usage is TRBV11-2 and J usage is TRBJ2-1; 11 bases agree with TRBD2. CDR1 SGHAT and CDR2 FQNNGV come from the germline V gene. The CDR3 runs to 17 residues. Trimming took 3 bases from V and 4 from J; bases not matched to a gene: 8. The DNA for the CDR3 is TGTGCCAGCAGCTTTTTGACGACTAGCGGGAAGTACAATGAGCAGTTCTTC. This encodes CASSFLTTSGKYNEQFF. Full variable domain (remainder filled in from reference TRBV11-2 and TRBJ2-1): EAGVAQSPRYKIIEKRQSVAFWCNPISGHATLYWYQQILGQGPKLLIQFQNNGVVDDSQLPKDRFSAERLKGVDSTLKIQPAKLEDSAVYLCASSFLTTSGKYNEQFFGPGTRLTVL.

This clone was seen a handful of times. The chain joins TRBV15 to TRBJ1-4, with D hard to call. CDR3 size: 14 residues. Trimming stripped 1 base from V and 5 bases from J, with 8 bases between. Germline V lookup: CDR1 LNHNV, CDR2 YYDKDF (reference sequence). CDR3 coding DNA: TGTGCCACCAGCAGAGGCGGGTGGAATGAAAAACTGTTTTTT. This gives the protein CATSRGGWNEKLFF.

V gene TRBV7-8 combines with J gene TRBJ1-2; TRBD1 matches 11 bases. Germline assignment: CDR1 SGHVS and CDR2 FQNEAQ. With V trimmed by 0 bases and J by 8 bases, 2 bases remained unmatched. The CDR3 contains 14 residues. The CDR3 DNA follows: TGTGCCAGCAGCTTAGCGGGACAGGGGGTCGGCTACACCTTC. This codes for CASSLAGQGVGYTF.

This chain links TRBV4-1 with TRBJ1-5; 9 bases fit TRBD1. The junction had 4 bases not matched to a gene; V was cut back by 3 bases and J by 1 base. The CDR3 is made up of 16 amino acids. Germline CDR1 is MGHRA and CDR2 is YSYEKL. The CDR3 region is CASSHNDRGSNQPQHF. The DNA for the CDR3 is TGCGCCAGCAGCCACAACGACAGGGGGAGCAATCAGCCCCAGCATTTT.

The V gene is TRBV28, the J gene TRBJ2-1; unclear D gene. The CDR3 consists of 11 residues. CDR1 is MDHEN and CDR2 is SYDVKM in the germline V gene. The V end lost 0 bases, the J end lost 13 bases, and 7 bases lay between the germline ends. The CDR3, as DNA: TGTGCCAGCAGTTTATGGGGCAGACAGTTCTTC. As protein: CASSLWGRQFF. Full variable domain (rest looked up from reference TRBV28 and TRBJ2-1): DVKVTQSSRYLVKRTGEKVFLECVQDMDHENMFWYRQDPGLGLRLIYFSYDVKMKEKGDIPEGYSVSREKKERFSLILESASTNQTSMYLCASSLWGRQFFGPGTRLTVL.

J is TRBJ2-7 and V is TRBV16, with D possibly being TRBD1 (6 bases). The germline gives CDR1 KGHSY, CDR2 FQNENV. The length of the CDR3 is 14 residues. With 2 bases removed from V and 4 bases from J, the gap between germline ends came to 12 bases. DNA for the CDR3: TGTGCCAGCAGCCAAGTTTCAGGGGCTTACGAGCAGTACTTC. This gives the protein CASSQVSGAYEQYF.

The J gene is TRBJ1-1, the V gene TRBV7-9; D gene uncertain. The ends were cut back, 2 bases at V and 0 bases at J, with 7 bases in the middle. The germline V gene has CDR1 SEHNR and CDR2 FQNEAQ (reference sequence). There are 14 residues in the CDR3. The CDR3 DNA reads TGTGCCAGCAGCTTATTATCAGTGAACACTGAAGCTTTCTTT. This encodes CASSLLSVNTEAFF. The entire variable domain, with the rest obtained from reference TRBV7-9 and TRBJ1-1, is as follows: DTGVSQNPRHKITKRGQNVTFRCDPISEHNRLYWYRQTLGQGPEFLTYFQNEAQLEKSRLLSDRFSAERPKGSFSTLEIQRTEQGDSAMYLCASSLLSVNTEAFFGQGTRLTVV.

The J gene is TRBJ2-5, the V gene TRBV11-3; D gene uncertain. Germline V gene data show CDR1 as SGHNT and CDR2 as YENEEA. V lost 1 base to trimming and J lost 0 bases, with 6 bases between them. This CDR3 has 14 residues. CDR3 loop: CASSLAPDQETQYF. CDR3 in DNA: TGTGCCAGCAGCTTAGCCCCAGACCAAGAGACCCAGTACTTC.

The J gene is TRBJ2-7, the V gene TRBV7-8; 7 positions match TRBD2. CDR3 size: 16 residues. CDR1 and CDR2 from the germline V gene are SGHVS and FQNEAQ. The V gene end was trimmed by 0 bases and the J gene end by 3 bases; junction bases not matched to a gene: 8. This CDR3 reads CASSLAEGGISYEQYF. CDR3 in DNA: TGTGCCAGCAGCTTAGCGGAGGGAGGGATAAGCTACGAGCAGTACTTC.

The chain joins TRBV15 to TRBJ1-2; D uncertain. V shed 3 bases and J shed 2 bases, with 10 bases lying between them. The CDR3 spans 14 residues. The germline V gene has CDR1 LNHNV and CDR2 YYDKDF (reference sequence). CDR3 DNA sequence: TGTGCCACCAGCAGCGCGCTCGGGAACTATGGCTACACCTTC. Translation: CATSSALGNYGYTF.

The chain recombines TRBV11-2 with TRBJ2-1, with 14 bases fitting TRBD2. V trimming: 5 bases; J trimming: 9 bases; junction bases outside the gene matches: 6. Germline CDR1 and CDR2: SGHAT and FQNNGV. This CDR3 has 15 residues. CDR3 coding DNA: TGTGCCAGCAGCGCCGGGACTAGCGGGAGTCTTGAGCAGTTCTTC. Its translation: CASSAGTSGSLEQFF.

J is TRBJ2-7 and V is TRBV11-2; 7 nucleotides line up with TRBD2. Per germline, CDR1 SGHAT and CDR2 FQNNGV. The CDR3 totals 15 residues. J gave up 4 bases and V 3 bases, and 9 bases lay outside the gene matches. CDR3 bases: TGTGCCAGCAGCTTTGGCGGGAGTTCCACGTACGAGCAGTACTTC. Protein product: CASSFGGSSTYEQYF.

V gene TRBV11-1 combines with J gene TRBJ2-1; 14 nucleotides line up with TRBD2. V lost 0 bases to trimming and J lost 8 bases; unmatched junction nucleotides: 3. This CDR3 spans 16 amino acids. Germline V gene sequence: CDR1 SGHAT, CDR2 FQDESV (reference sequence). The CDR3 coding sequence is TGTGCCAGCAGCTTAGCCGGGACTAGCGGGAGTGATGAGCAGTTCTTC. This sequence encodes CASSLAGTSGSDEQFF. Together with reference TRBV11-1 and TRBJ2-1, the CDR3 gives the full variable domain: EAEVAQSPRYKITEKSQAVAFWCDPISGHATLYWYRQILGQGPELLVQFQDESVVDDSQLPKDRFSAERLKGVDSTLKIQPAELGDSAMYLCASSLAGTSGSDEQFFGPGTRLTVL.

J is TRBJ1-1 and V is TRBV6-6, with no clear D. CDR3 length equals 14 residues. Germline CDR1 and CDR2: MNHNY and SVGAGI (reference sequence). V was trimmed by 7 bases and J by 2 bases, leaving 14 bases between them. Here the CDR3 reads CASTEPGENTEAFF. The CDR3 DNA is TGTGCCAGCACCGAGCCGGGAGAAAACACTGAAGCTTTCTTT.

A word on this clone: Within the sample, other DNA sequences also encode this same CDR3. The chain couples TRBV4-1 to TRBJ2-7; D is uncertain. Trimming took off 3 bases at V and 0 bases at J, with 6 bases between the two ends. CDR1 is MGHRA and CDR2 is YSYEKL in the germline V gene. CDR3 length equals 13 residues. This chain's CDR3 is CASSQTGSYEQYF. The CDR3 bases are TGCGCCAGCAGCCAGACGGGCTCCTACGAGCAGTACTTC.